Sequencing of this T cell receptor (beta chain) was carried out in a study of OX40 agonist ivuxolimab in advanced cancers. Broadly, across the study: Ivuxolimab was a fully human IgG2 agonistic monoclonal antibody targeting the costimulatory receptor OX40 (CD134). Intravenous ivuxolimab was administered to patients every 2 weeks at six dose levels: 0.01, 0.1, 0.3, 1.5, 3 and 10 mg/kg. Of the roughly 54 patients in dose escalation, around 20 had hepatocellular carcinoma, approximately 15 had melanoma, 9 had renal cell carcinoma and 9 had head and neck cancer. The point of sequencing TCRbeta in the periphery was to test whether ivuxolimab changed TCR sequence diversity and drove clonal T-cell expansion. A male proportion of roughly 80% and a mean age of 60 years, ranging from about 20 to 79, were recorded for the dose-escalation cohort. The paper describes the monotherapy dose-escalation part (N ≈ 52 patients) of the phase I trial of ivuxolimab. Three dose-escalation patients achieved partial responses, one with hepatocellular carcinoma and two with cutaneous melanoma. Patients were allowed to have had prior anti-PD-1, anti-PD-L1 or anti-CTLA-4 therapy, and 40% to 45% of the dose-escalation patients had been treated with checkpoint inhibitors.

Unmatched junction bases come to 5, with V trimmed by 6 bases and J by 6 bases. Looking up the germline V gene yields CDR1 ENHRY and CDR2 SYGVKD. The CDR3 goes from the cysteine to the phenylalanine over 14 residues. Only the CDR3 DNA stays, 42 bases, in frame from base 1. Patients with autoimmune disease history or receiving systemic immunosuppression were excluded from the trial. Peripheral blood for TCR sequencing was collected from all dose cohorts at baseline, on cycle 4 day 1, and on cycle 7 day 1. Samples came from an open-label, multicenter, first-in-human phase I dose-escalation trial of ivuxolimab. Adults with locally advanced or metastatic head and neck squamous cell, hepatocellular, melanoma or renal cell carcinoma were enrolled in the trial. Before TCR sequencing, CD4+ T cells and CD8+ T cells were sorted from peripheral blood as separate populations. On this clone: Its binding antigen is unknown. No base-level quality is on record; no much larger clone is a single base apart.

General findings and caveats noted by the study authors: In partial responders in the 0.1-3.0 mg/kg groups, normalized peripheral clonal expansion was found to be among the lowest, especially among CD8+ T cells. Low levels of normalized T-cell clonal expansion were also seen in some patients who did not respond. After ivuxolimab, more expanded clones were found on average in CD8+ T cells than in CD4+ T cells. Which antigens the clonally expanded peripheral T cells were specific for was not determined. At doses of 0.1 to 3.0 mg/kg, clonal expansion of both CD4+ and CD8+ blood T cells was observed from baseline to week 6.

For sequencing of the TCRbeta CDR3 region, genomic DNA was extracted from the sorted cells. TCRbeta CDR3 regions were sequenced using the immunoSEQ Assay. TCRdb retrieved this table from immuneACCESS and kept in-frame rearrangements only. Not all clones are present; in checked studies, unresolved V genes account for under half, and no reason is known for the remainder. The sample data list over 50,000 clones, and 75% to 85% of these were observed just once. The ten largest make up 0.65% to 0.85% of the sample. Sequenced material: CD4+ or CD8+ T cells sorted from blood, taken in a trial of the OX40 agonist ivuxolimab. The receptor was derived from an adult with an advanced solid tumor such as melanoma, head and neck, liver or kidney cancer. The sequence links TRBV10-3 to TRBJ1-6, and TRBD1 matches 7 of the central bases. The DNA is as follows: TGTGCCATCAGCTTGGAGGGGGCTAATTCACCCCTCCACTTT. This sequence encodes CAISLEGANSPLHF.